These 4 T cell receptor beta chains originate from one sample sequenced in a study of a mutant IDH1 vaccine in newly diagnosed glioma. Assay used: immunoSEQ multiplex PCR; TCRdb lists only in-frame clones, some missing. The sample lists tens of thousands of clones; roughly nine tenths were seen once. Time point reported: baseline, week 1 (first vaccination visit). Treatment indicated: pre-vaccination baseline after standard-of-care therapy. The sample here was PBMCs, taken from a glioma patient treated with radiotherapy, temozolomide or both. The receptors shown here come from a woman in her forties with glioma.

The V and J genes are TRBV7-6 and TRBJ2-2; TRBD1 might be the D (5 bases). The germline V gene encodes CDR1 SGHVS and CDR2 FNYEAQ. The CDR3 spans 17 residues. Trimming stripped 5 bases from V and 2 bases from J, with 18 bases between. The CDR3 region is CASSAEWPGSNTGELFF. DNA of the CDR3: TGTGCCAGCAGCGCCGAGTGGCCAGGGTCCAACACCGGGGAGCTGTTTTTT.

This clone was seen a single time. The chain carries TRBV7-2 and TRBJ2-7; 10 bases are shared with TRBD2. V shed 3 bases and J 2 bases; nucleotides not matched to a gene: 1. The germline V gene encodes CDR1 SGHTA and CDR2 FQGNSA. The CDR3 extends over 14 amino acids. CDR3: CASSLTSGPYEQYF. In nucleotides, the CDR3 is TGTGCCAGCAGCTTGACTAGCGGGCCCTACGAGCAGTACTTC.

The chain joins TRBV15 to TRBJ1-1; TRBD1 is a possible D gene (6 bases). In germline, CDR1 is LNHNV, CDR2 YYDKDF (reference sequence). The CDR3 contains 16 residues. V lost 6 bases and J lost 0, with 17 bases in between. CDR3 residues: CATSTTTGTLNTEAFF. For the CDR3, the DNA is TGTGCCACCAGTACTACAACTGGGACACTGAACACTGAAGCTTTCTTT.

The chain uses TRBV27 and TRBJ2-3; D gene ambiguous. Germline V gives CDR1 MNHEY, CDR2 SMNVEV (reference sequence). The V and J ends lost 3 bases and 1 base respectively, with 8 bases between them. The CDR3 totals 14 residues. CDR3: CASSFVSGTDTQYF. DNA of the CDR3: TGTGCCAGCAGTTTCGTTTCTGGCACAGATACGCAGTATTTT.